This paragraph covers one TCR beta chain sequence. CDR3 size: 14 residues. Germline-derived CDR1 and CDR2 are SGHRS and YFSETQ. V trimming: 0 bases; J trimming: 5 bases; junction bases outside the gene matches: 1. The record originates from a study of blood T cell repertoires in COVID-19. Study in general: Material from acute and convalescent COVID-19 was sourced from the United States, Italy and Spain. T cells, B-cell-depleted T cells, or PBMCs supplied cDNA or gDNA.

In the source study's methods: How many nucleated cells were present was estimated from reference gene primer amplification. The assay was immunoSEQ multiplex PCR, and TCRdb's table has in-frame clones only and misses some. V, J and clone size are those of that table, while D and trimming were read from the DNA. The data show 120,000 or so clones, approximately 80% seen once. What was sequenced was peripheral blood. The gene calls are TRBV5-1 and TRBJ2-3; 9 nucleotides line up with TRBD2. The receptor was isolated from a man aged 55-75 years with acute or convalescent COVID-19. Written as DNA, the CDR3 is TGCGCCAGCAGCTTGGAACTAGCGGGAGATACGCAGTATTTT. This gives the protein CASSLELAGDTQYF.